This T cell receptor (beta chain) was captured in a study of T cell responses to AZD1222 COVID-19 vaccine. Notes on this clone: The antigen is unknown.

CDR3 size: 16 residues. Germline lookup yields CDR1 SEHNR and CDR2 FQNEAQ (reference sequence). V was cut by 1 base and J by 1 base, with 11 bases left in between. Produced via immunoSEQ multiplex PCR; TCRdb's table is partial and in-frame only. The table has over 150,000 clones, about nine tenths seen once. General observations from the study: CD4 TCRs covered the whole spike, strongest at regions 160-218 and 743-854. Donor demographics were predominantly white British with a female majority; clonal diversity may be underestimated. Per reports, nearly half of all spike-specific TCRs target regions that are unmutated in variants.

Sequenced material: peripheral blood, taken on day 0 of AZD1222 vaccination. The chain links TRBV7-9 to TRBJ1-5; D is undetermined. The sequence came from an adult in good health. The CDR3 nucleotides read TGTGCCAGCAGCTTAGGAGGCACTGGAAGCAATCAGCCCCAGCATTTT. Residues: CASSLGGTGSNQPQHF.